This TCR beta chain was obtained from a study of T cell repertoires in cytomegalovirus infection. Germline-derived CDR1 and CDR2 are MNHEY and SVGEGT. J was trimmed by 4 bases and V by 0 bases; bases with no gene match: 3. This CDR3 contains 16 residues. This clonotype was detected a few times. TCRdb redid the calling of the reads with MiXCR, one entry per CDR3 protein. The profile covers 600,000 to 800,000 distinct CDR3 sequences, with roughly 26% appearing a single time and approximately 8% taken by the ten largest. Sequencing was performed on CD8+ T cells from PBMCs. This TCR came from a human donor in good health (CMV status not recorded). Some clones in this sample may be carry-over from other donors' samples. V usage is TRBV6-2 or TRBV6-3 and J usage is TRBJ2-1, with TRBD1 matching 10 bases. In DNA form, the CDR3 reads TGTGCCAGCAGTTACTCCGGGACAGGGGTTTACAATGAGCAGTTCTTC. Translation: CASSYSGTGVYNEQFF.